Shown below are 10 T cell receptor beta chains from a single sample sequenced in a study of immune heterogeneity within non-small cell lung tumors. Each sample used about 0.55 ug of genomic DNA from bulk tumor tissue. Widely spaced biopsies, several per primary tumor, were obtained at surgery. Patients with untreated, newly diagnosed non-small cell lung cancer underwent curative surgery. Multiplex PCR amplified TCR beta CDR3 with 32 V and 13 J primers. From the multiplex PCR reads, TCRdb called clonotypes with MiXCR, one entry per CDR3 protein. The sample holds under 13,000 distinct CDR3 sequences, approximately 21% seen once. The sequenced sample was lung tumor tissue. These receptors originate from a man aged 55 to 70 with non-small cell lung cancer.

The table lists this clonotype with a few counts. V gene TRBV6-1 combines with J gene TRBJ2-1; possible D gene TRBD1, 5 bases. The V end lost 2 bases, the J end lost 9 bases, and 14 bases lay between the germline ends. CDR3 length equals 14 residues. Germline V gene data show CDR1 as MNHNS and CDR2 as SASEGT. This CDR3 is CASSEPQGFSEQFF. CDR3 bases: TGTGCCAGCAGTGAACCTCAGGGTTTCTCTGAGCAGTTCTTC.

This clonotype appeared many times. The chain combines TRBV15 with TRBJ1-2, with D unclear. Trimming cost V 1 base and J 5 bases, with 8 bases left between them. The CDR3 has 13 residues. From germline, CDR1 is LNHNV and CDR2 YYDKDF (reference sequence). This chain's CDR3 is CATSRVGSYGYTF. CDR3 in DNA: TGTGCCACCAGCAGAGTAGGGTCTTATGGCTACACCTTC.

In its sample, this clonotype is large. The chain combines TRBV12-3 or TRBV12-4 with TRBJ2-7; TRBD2 is a possible D gene (7 bases). V was trimmed by 8 bases and J by 7 bases, leaving 24 bases between them. The CDR3 is made up of 15 amino acids. The CDR3 spells CASAVGHSLGGEQYF. The DNA of the CDR3 is TGTGCCAGCGCTGTGGGACATAGCCTGGGGGGGGAGCAGTACTTC.

The V call is TRBV29-1, the J call TRBJ2-7; D is perhaps TRBD1 (5 bases). Trimming took 8 bases from V and 6 from J, leaving 17 bases between them. Germline V lookup: CDR1 SQVTM, CDR2 ANQGSEA. The CDR3 runs to 12 residues. CDR3 protein: CSIRTSFLEQYF. As DNA, the CDR3 is TGCAGCATAAGGACATCCTTTCTCGAGCAGTACTTC.

Only a few counts were recorded for this clonotype. The V call is TRBV6-1, the J call TRBJ1-2; possible D gene TRBD1, 6 bases. Germline values: CDR1 MNHNS, CDR2 SASEGT. The CDR3 is 13 amino acids. Trimming stripped 6 bases from V and 6 bases from J, with 14 bases between. The DNA of the CDR3 is TGTGCCAGCAGACAGGGTGATCTGGATGGCTACACCTTC. Protein: CASRQGDLDGYTF.

The chain links TRBV6-1 to TRBJ1-1; no clear D. V was clipped by 7 bases and J by 0 bases, with 12 bases between them. The CDR3 sequence is 14 residues long. From germline, CDR1 is MNHNS and CDR2 SASEGT. Here the CDR3 DNA reads TGTGCCAGCATAGGTACAAACTTGAACACTGAAGCTTTCTTT. Amino acids: CASIGTNLNTEAFF.

This clonotype was detected only once. The CDR3 loop is CASSQLGETQYF. In DNA, the CDR3 is TGTGCCAGCAGCCAACTTGGGGAGACCCAGTACTTC. The J gene is TRBJ2-5, the V gene TRBV7-3, with unresolved D. The CDR3 runs to 12 residues. V lost 5 bases and J 5 bases, leaving 9 bases between the germline ends. Germline V gene data show CDR1 as SGHTA and CDR2 as FQGTGA. Supplemented by reference TRBV7-3 and TRBJ2-5, the full variable domain reads GAGVSQTPSNKVTEKGKYVELRCDPISGHTALYWYRQSLGQGPEFLIYFQGTGAADDSGLPNDRFFAVRPEGSVSTLKIQRTERGDSAVYLCASSQLGETQYFGPGTRLLVL.

This clonotype has more than one count but fewer than ten. The chain combines TRBV20-1 with TRBJ2-1; the match to TRBD2 covers 13 bases. The V gene end was trimmed by 1 base and the J gene end by 5 bases; junction bases not matched to a gene: 8. Germline assignment: CDR1 DFQATT and CDR2 SNEGSKA (reference sequence). The CDR3 loop spans 17 amino acids. The DNA for the CDR3 is TGCAGTGCTAGAGTCGGGACTAGCGGGATTAGAGACAATGAGCAGTTCTTC. Protein product: CSARVGTSGIRDNEQFF.

V gene TRBV20-1 combines with J gene TRBJ1-4; 7 bases are a match to TRBD1. With 0 bases clipped from V and 6 bases from J, the junction kept 4 bases outside the gene matches. The CDR3 covers 14 residues. From germline, CDR1 is DFQATT and CDR2 SNEGSKA (reference sequence). The CDR3 DNA is TGCAGTGCTAGAGATACCCAGGGGGATGAAAAACTGTTTTTT. Its protein is CSARDTQGDEKLFF.

In this sample, this clonotype is medium-sized. V usage is TRBV14 and J usage is TRBJ1-1; D gene ambiguous. The CDR3 has 16 amino acids. Per the germline V gene, CDR1 is SGHDN and CDR2 is FVKESK. Trimming stripped 1 base from V and 0 bases from J, with 12 bases between. The CDR3 DNA sequence: TGTGCCAGCAGCCAAGTGGGTTTAGCCATGAACACTGAAGCTTTCTTT. Translation gives CASSQVGLAMNTEAFF.